This T cell receptor (beta chain) emerged from a study of esophageal squamous cell carcinoma under preoperative chemotherapy. Turning to the study itself: Both tumor-infiltrating lymphocytes and peripheral blood T cells had their TCR repertoires profiled.

Each CDR3 protein gets one entry after TCRdb re-called the PCR reads with MiXCR. The repertoire holds 15,000 to 20,000 distinct CDR3 sequences, with 40% to 50% as singletons. A note on this clonotype: The germline gene is not matched at one end of the junction; a read error may be the cause.

The time point here: before preoperative PTX-NDP chemotherapy. Before surgery, patients were given preoperative paclitaxel-nedaplatin chemotherapy. Germline CDR1 and CDR2: SGHTA and FQGNSA. This CDR3 has 14 amino acids. The gene calls are TRBV7-2 and TRBJ1-2; TRBD1 matches at 12 bases. The sample was gathered from a patient given preoperative chemotherapy. The clonotype comes from a human donor with esophageal squamous cell carcinoma. The donor label of this sample is uncertain. The CDR3: CANSLGQGAEGYTF. The CDR3 nucleotides are TGTGCCAACAGCTTGGGACAGGGGGCGGAAGGCTACACCTTC.